This is a list of T cell receptor beta chains from one sample in a study of blood T cell repertoires in COVID-19. Measured with immunoSEQ multiplex PCR; TCRdb has only the in-frame clones, and not every one. The sample has approximately 200,000 clones; more than 70% are singletons. The sequenced sample consisted of peripheral blood. Receptor source: a woman between 25 and 40 years old with acute or convalescent COVID-19. Both conserved end residues are part of each CDR3. Each record gives: V gene, J gene, clone size, D gene, CDR3 protein, CDR3 DNA. D genes are given only for firm matches. Size values are once, few and many counts, or a class for expanded clones, and some rows have none.

>TRBV2|TRBJ1-2|.|TRBD1
CATSDRGSYGYTF
TGTGCCACCTCGGACAGGGGCAGCTATGGCTACACCTTC
>TRBV18|TRBJ2-1|once|TRBD2
CASSPRASGNEQFF
TGTGCCAGCTCACCTCGGGCTAGCGGCAATGAGCAGTTCTTC
>TRBV25-1|TRBJ1-4|.|TRBD1
CASSGWQGGEKLFF
TGTGCCAGCAGTGGATGGCAGGGGGGCGAAAAACTGTTTTTT
>TRBV5-4|TRBJ1-5|.|.
CASSLDGGPNNQPQHF
TGTGCCAGCAGCTTGGATGGTGGGCCAAACAATCAGCCCCAGCATTTT
>TRBV19|TRBJ1-1|.|.
CATSRADGTIF
TGTGCCACCTCTCGTGCAGATGGGACAATCTTT
>TRBV10-1|TRBJ2-3|.|.
CASGDSGTQYF
TGCGCCAGCGGGGATTCGGGAACGCAGTATTTT
>TRBV28|TRBJ2-6|.|.
CASSFAGTGANVLTF
TGTGCCAGCAGTTTCGCGGGGACTGGGGCCAACGTCCTGACTTTC
>TRBV2|TRBJ2-1|.|.
CASSTRTGRTYNEQFF
TGTGCCAGCAGTACACGGACTGGCAGGACCTACAATGAGCAGTTCTTC
>TRBV12-3/TRBV12-4|TRBJ2-7|once|.
CASISPLQYF
TGTGCCAGCATAAGCCCGTTGCAGTACTTC
>TRBV3-1/TRBV3-2|TRBJ2-1|.|TRBD2
CASSQGASGNNEQFF
TGTGCCAGCAGCCAAGGTGCTAGCGGCAACAATGAGCAGTTCTTC
>TRBV7-9|TRBJ2-1|many|TRBD2
CASSSFGGSGRSGEQFF
TGTGCCAGCAGCTCTTTTGGGGGTAGCGGGAGATCGGGTGAGCAGTTCTTC
>TRBV30|TRBJ2-5|.|TRBD2
CAWSVSGRREETQYF
TGTGCCTGGAGTGTCAGCGGGAGAAGGGAAGAGACCCAGTACTTC
>TRBV5-1|TRBJ2-1|once|.
CASSPTILSYNEQFF
TGCGCCAGCAGCCCCACAATCTTGTCCTACAATGAGCAGTTCTTC
>TRBV4-2|TRBJ2-2|.|TRBD2
CASSQGLAGGVGELFF
TGTGCCAGCAGCCAAGGACTAGCGGGAGGAGTCGGGGAGCTGTTTTTT
>TRBV6-6|TRBJ2-1|.|TRBD2
CASSISGNNEQFF
TGTGCCAGCAGCATTAGCGGGAATAATGAGCAGTTCTTC
>TRBV19|TRBJ1-5|few|TRBD1
CASSEDREQPQHF
TGTGCCAGTAGCGAGGACAGGGAACAGCCCCAGCATTTT
>TRBV5-8|TRBJ1-2|.|.
CASSPWGAF
TGTGCCAGCAGCCCGTGGGGGGCCTTC
>TRBV4-2|TRBJ2-5|.|.
CASSQDLEPQETQYF
TGTGCCAGCAGCCAAGATTTGGAGCCCCAAGAGACCCAGTACTTC
>TRBV7-2|TRBJ2-1|.|TRBD1
CASSFSGGGNEQFF
TGTGCCAGCAGCTTTTCAGGGGGCGGGAATGAGCAGTTCTTC
>TRBV5-1|TRBJ1-4|few|.
CASSPTDPNEKLFF
TGCGCCAGCAGCCCGACAGACCCTAATGAAAAACTGTTTTTT
>TRBV6-1|TRBJ2-5|once|TRBD2
CASSVGLVAGGRQETQYF
TGTGCCAGCAGTGTCGGCCTCGTAGCGGGAGGGAGACAAGAGACCCAGTACTTC
>TRBV6-5|TRBJ2-1|.|TRBD1
CASRRTGGLYNEQFF
TGTGCCAGCAGACGCACAGGGGGTTTGTACAATGAGCAGTTCTTC
>TRBV18|TRBJ2-7|.|.
CASSSSVEQYF
TGTGCCAGCTCGTCCTCGGTGGAGCAGTACTTC
>TRBV30|TRBJ1-6|.|.
CAWGGSSYNSPLHF
TGTGCCTGGGGCGGGAGCTCCTATAATTCACCCCTCCACTTT
>TRBV6-5|TRBJ2-1|.|.
CASGGIAAINEQFF
TGTGCCAGCGGGGGAATAGCGGCTATCAATGAGCAGTTCTTC
>TRBV18|TRBJ1-6|few|.
CASSPSSYNSPLHF
TGTGCCAGCTCACCGAGCTCCTATAATTCACCCCTCCACTTT
>TRBV10-3|TRBJ2-2|.|TRBD2
CASSSGNTGELFF
TGTGCCTCCTCTAGCGGGAACACCGGGGAGCTGTTTTTT
>TRBV20-1|TRBJ1-5|.|.
CSASSVYQPQHF
TGCAGTGCCAGTTCAGTCTATCAGCCCCAGCATTTT
>TRBV5-1|TRBJ2-1|.|TRBD2
CASSAQGGTNEQFF
TGCGCCAGCAGCGCCCAGGGAGGGACCAATGAGCAGTTCTTC
>TRBV5-4|TRBJ2-1|.|TRBD2
CATLSDGGRGNEQFF
TGTGCCACCCTATCTGATGGCGGGAGGGGGAATGAGCAGTTCTTC
>TRBV27|TRBJ2-7|.|TRBD2
CATSGGPSYEQYF
TGTGCCACCTCGGGAGGACCCTCCTACGAGCAGTACTTC
>TRBV5-1|TRBJ1-2|.|.
CASSSGQFYGYTF
TGCGCCAGCAGCTCCGGACAGTTCTATGGCTACACCTTC